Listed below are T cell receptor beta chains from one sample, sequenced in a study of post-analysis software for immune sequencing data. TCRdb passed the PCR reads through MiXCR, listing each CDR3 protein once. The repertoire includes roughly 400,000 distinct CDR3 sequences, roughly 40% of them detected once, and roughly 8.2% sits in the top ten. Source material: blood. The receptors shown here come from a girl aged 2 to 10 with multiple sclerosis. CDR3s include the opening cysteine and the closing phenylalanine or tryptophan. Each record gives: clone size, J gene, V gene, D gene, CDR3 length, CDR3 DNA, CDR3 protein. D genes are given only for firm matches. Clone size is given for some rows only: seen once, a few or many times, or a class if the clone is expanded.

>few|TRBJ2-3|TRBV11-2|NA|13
TGTGCCAGCAGCTTAGATTGGACAGATACGCAGTATTTT
CASSLDWTDTQYF
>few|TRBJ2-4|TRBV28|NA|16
TGTGCCAGCAGTTTATTGGGGGAGGGGGGCGAAAACATTCAGTACTTC
CASSLLGEGGENIQYF
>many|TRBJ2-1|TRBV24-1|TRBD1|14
TGTGCCACCAGTGATTTAGGGGACAGTCCAGAGCTGTTCTTC
CATSDLGDSPELFF
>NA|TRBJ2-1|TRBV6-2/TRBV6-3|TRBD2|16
TGTGCCAGCACCACAGCTCTAAAGCGGGAGCGCAATGAGCAGTTCTTC
CASTTALKRERNEQFF
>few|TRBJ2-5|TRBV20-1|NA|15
TGCAGTGCCGTAGACCCCCGGGGCTACCAAGAGACCCAGTACTTC
CSAVDPRGYQETQYF
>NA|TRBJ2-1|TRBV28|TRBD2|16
TGTGCCAGCAGTTCCGCCGGTGCGGGGGGCTACAATGAGCAGTTCTTC
CASSSAGAGGYNEQFF
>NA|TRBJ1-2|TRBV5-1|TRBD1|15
TGCGCCAGCAGATCCCGACAGGGCGGGTTCTATGGCTACACCTTC
CASRSRQGGFYGYTF
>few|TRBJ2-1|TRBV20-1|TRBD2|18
TGCAGTGCTAGGACCCTAGCGGGGGGGCCCCTTGTGTACAATGAGCAGTTCTTC
CSARTLAGGPLVYNEQFF
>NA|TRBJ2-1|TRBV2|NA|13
TGTGCCATCAGTTGGGGGGCCGGCAATGAGCAGTTCTTC
CAISWGAGNEQFF
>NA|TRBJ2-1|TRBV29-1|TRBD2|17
TGCAGCGTTGAAGGGCTAGCGGGAAGTAAATCTTACAATGAGCAGTTCTTC
CSVEGLAGSKSYNEQFF
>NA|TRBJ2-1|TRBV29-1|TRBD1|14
TGCAGCGAACGACAGGGGAGCTCCTACAATGAGCAGTTCTTC
CSERQGSSYNEQFF
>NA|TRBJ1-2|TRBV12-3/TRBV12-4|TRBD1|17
TGTGCCAGCAGCCCTAGGGACAGGGGGGCGTCTAACTATGGCTACACCTTC
CASSPRDRGASNYGYTF
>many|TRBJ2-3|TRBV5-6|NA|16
TGTGCCAGCAGCCCCCCTGGGTACTTTGGCACAGATACGCAGTATTTT
CASSPPGYFGTDTQYF
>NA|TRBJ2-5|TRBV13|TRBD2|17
TGTGCCAGCAGCGCAAGCTTCCCTAGCGGCGTACCCTATGAGCAGTACTTC
CASSASFPSGVPYEQYF
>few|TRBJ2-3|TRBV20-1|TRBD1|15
TGCAGTGCTAGAAAAGACAGGGGCGGCACAGATACGCAGTATTTT
CSARKDRGGTDTQYF
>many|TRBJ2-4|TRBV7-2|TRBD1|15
TGTGCCAGCAGCTTAGTGACGGGACAGGAAAACATTCAGTACTTC
CASSLVTGQENIQYF